This TCR beta chain was observed in a study of cytomegalovirus exposure and HLA in healthy donors. Primers: 60 Vbeta forward and 13 Jbeta reverse. This table comes from immunoSEQ multiplex PCR, and its TCRdb copy is limited to in-frame clones, with some not included. The table has around 150,000 clones, 75% to 90% seen once. The TCR was taken from a man aged 35 to 55 in good health and CMV-seronegative. Sequencing was performed on PBMCs.

CDR3 DNA: TGTGCCAGCAGTGAACAGGGATATTACACAGATACGCAGTATTTT. It specifies CASSEQGYYTDTQYF. The chain recombines TRBV2 with TRBJ2-3; tentatively, D is TRBD1 (5 bases). The ends were cut back, 2 bases at V and 2 bases at J, with 11 bases in the middle. The CDR3 covers 15 residues. Germline V gives CDR1 SNHLY, CDR2 FYNNEI.